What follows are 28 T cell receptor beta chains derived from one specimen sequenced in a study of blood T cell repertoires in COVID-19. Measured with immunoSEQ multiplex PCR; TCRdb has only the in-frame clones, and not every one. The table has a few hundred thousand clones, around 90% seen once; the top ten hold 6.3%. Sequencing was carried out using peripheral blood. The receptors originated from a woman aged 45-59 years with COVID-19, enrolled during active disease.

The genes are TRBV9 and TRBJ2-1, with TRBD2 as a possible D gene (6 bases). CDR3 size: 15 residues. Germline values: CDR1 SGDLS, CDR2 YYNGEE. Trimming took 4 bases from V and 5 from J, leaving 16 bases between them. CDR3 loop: CASSPRREGDNEQFF. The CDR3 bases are TGTGCCAGCAGCCCTCGGAGGGAAGGGGACAATGAGCAGTTCTTC.

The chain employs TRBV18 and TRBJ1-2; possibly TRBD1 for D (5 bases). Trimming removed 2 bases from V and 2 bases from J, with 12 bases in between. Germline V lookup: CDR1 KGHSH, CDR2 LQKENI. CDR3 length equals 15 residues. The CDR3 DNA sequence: TGTGCCAGCTCACCATACCGCGACAGCAACTATGGCTACACCTTC. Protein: CASSPYRDSNYGYTF.

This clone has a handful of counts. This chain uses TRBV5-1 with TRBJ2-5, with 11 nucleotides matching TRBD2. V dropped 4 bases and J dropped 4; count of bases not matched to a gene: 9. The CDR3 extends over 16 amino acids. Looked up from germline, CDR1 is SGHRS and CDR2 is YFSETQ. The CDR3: CASSLGLADRGETQYF. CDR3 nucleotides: TGCGCCAGCAGCCTGGGACTAGCGGACCGGGGAGAGACCCAGTACTTC.

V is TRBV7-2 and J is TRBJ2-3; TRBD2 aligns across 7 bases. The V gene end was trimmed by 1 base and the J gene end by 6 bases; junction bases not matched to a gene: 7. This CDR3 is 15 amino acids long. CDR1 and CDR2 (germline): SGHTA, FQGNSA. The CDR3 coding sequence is TGTGCCAGCAGCTTAGGGGGGGGTGGAAGGGATACGCAGTATTTT. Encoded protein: CASSLGGGGRDTQYF.

This CDR3 reads CASSQWYSGATGELFF. In DNA form, the CDR3 reads TGCGCCAGCAGCCAATGGTATAGCGGGGCCACCGGGGAGCTGTTTTTT. The chain has TRBV4-1 and TRBJ2-2; 8 positions match TRBD2. In germline, CDR1 is MGHRA, CDR2 YSYEKL. V lost 2 bases, J lost 4 bases, and 6 bases stayed unmatched. The CDR3 contains 16 residues.

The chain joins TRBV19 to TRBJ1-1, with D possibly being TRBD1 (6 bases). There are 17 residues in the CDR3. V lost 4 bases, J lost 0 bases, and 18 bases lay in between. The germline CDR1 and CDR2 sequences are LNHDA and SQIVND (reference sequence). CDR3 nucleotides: TGTGCCAGTAGTACTCGTGAAAGGGGGAGCATGAACACTGAAGCTTTCTTT. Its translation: CASSTRERGSMNTEAFF.

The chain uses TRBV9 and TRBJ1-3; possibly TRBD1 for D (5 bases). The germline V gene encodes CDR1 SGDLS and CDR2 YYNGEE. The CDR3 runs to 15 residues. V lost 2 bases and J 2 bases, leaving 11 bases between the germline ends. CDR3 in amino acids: CASSVMWGAGNTIYF. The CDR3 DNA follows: TGTGCCAGCAGCGTCATGTGGGGGGCTGGAAACACCATATATTTT.

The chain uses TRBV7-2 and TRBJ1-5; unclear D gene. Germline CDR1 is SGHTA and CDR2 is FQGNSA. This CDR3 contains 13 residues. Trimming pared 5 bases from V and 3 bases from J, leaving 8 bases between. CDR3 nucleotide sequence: TGTGCCAGCAGCCCCCGGTCCAATCAGCCCCAGCATTTT. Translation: CASSPRSNQPQHF.

The CDR3 here is CASSLDVVEGAALHF. The CDR3 coding sequence is TGTGCCAGCAGTTTGGATGTGGTGGAAGGTGCGGCCCTCCACTTT. The chain employs TRBV28 and TRBJ1-6; D is unclear. The CDR3 is made up of 15 amino acids. From germline, CDR1 is MDHEN and CDR2 SYDVKM. V was shortened by 3 bases and J by 14 bases, with 20 bases between the two germline ends.

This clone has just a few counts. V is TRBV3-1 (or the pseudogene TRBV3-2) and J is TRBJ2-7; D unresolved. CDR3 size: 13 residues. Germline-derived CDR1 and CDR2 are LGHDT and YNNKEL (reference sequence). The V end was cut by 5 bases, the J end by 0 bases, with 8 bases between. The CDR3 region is CASSSGFSYEQYF. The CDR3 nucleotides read TGTGCCAGCAGCTCCGGGTTCTCCTACGAGCAGTACTTC.

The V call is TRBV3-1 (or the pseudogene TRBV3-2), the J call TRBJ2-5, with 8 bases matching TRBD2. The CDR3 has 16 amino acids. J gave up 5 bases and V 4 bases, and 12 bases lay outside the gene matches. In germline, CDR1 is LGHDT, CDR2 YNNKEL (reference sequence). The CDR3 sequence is CASSPPGAGGRETQYF. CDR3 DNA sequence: TGTGCCAGCAGCCCCCCTGGGGCGGGGGGCCGGGAGACCCAGTACTTC.

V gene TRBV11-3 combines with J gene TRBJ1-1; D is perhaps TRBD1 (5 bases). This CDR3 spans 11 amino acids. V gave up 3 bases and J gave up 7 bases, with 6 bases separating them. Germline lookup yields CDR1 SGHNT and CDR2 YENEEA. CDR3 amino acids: CASSFDSEAFF. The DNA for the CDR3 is TGTGCCAGCAGCTTTGACAGTGAAGCTTTCTTT.

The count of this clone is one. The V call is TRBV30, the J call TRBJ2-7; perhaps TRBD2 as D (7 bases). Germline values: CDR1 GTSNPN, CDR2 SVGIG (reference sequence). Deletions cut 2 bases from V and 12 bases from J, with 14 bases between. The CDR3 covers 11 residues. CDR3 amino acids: CAWSLGGRRYF. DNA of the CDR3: TGTGCCTGGAGTCTGGGGGGGCGTAGGTACTTC.

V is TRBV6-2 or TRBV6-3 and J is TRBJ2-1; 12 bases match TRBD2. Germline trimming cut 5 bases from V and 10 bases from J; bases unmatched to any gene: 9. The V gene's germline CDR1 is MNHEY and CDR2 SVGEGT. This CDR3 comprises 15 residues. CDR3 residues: CASSQTLAGGGEQFF. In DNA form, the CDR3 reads TGTGCCAGCAGTCAAACCCTAGCGGGAGGGGGGGAGCAGTTCTTC.

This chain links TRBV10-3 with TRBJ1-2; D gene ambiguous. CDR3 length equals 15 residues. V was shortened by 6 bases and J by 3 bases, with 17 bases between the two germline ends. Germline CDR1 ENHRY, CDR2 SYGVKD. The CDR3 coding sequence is TGTGCCATCAGGCCATCCATTGGCTTGGACTATGGCTACACCTTC. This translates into CAIRPSIGLDYGYTF.

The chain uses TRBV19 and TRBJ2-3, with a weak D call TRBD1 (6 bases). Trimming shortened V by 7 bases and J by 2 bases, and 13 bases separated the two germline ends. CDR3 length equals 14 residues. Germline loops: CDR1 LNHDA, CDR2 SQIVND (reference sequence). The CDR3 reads CASKRGTPTDTQYF. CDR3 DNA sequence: TGTGCCAGTAAAAGGGGGACCCCCACAGATACGCAGTATTTT.

The CDR3 DNA is TGTGCCAGCAGTTTCTACCGACAGGGAAAGTTCTACGAGCAGTACTTC. It translates to CASSFYRQGKFYEQYF. V and J are TRBV27 and TRBJ2-7; 7 bases fit TRBD1. Germline V CDR1 and CDR2: MNHEY, SMNVEV (reference sequence). This CDR3 has 16 amino acids. After removal of 3 bases from V and 3 bases from J, the junction contained 11 bases not matched to a gene.

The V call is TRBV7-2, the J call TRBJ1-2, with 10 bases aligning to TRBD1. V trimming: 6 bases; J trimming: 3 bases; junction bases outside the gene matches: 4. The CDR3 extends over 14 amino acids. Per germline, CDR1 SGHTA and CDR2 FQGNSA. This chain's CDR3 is CASSTGTGDYGYTF. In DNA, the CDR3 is TGTGCCAGCAGTACGGGGACAGGGGACTATGGCTACACCTTC.

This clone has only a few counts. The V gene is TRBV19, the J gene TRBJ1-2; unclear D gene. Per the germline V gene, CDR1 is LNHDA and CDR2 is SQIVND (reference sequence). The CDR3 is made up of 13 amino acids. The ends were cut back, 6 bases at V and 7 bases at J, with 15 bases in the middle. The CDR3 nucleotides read TGTGCCAGTAGCCCTCGCGCCGGGTCTGGCTACACCTTC. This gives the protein CASSPRAGSGYTF.

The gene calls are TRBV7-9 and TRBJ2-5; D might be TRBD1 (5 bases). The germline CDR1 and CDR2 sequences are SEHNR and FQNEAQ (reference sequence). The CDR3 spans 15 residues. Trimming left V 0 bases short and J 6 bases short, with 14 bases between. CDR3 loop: CASSLAFWQGKTQYF. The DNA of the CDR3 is TGTGCCAGCAGCTTAGCTTTTTGGCAGGGCAAGACCCAGTACTTC.

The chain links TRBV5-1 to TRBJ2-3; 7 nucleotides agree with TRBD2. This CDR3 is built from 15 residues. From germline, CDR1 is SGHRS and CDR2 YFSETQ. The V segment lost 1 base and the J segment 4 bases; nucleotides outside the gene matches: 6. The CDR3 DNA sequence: TGCGCCAGCAGCTTGTTTGGCGGGAGTTCAGATACGCAGTATTTT. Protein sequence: CASSLFGGSSDTQYF.

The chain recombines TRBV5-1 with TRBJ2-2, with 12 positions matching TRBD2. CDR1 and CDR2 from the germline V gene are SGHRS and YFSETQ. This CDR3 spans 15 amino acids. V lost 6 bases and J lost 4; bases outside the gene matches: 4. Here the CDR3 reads CASTLAGGATGELFF. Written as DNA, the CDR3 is TGCGCCAGCACCCTAGCGGGAGGGGCCACCGGGGAGCTGTTTTTT.

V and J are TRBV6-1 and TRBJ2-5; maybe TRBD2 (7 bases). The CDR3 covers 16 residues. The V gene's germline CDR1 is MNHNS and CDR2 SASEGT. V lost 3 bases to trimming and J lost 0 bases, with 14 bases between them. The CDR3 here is CASSEGRGTYQETQYF. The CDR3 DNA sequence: TGTGCCAGCAGTGAGGGGAGGGGGACGTACCAAGAGACCCAGTACTTC.

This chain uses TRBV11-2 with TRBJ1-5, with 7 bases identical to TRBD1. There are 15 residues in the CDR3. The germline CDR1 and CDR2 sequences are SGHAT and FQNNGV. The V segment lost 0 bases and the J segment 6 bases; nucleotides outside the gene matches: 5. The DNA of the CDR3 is TGTGCCAGCAGCTTAGATGGTCAGGGGGGTCAGCCCCAGCATTTT. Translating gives CASSLDGQGGQPQHF.

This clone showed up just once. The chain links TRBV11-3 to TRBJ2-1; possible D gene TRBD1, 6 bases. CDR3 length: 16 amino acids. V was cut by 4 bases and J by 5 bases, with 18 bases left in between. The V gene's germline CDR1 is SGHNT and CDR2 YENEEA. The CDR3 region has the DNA TGTGCCAGCAGCTACAATATTGCCGGGACAAACAATGAGCAGTTCTTC. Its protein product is CASSYNIAGTNNEQFF. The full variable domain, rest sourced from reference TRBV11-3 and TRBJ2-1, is EAGVVQSPRYKIIEKKQPVAFWCNPISGHNTLYWYLQNLGQGPELLIRYENEEAVDDSQLPKDRFSAERLKGVDSTLKIQPAELGDSAVYLCASSYNIAGTNNEQFFGPGTRLTVL.

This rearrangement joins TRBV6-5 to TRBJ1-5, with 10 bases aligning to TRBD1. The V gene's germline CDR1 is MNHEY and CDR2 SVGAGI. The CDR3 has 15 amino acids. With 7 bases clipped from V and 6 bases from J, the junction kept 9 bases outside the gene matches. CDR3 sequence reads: CASTTDRGRLQPQHF. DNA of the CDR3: TGTGCCAGCACCACGGACAGGGGGAGGCTTCAGCCCCAGCATTTT.

CDR3 bases: TGTGCCACCAGTGGGAGCGGGACTAGAGCTCTCCATGAGCAGTTCTTC. Protein: CATSGSGTRALHEQFF. The J gene is TRBJ2-1, the V gene TRBV24-1; 8 bases align to TRBD2. Germline values: CDR1 KGHDR, CDR2 SFDVKD. Trimming cost V 5 bases and J 8 bases; bases outside gene matches: 13. This CDR3 has 16 amino acids.

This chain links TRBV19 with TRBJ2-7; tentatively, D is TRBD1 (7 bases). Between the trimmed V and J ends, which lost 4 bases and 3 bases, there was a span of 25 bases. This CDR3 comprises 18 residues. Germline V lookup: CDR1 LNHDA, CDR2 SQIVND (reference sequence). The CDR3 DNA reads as TGTGCCAGTAGTAGACAGGGAGGCCCCCTCTCCGTAATCTACGAGCAGTACTTC. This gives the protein CASSRQGGPLSVIYEQYF.